This T cell receptor (beta chain) derives from a study of OX40 agonist ivuxolimab in advanced cancers. The wider study: Patients with hepatocellular carcinoma, melanoma, renal cell or head and neck cancer made up the dose-escalation patients. Three individuals attained partial responses, comprising one hepatocellular carcinoma case and two cutaneous melanoma cases.

The method was immunoSEQ multiplex PCR; TCRdb's version includes in-frame clones alone and lacks a portion of them. The sample lists some 67,000 clones, 85% seen once, with roughly 0.89% in the top ten. With V trimmed by 4 bases and J by 4 bases, 4 bases remained unmatched. Germline V gene data show CDR1 as WNHNN and CDR2 as SYGVQD (reference sequence). The CDR3 has 15 amino acids. Findings and caveats of the study: Clonal expansion was seen in CD4+ and CD8+ blood T cells by week 6 at 0.1 to 3.0 mg/kg. Expanded clones were, on average, more numerous among CD8+ T cells than CD4+.

Turning to this clone: Its antigen is unidentified.

The sequence was obtained from an adult with an advanced solid tumor such as melanoma, head and neck, liver or kidney cancer. Specimen: CD4+ or CD8+ T cells sorted from blood, collected in a trial of the OX40 agonist ivuxolimab. The chain joins TRBV10-1 to TRBJ2-7, with 13 nucleotides matching TRBD2. The CDR3 reads CASSGTSGSAYEQYF. Here the CDR3 DNA reads TGCGCCAGCAGTGGGACTAGCGGGAGCGCTTACGAGCAGTACTTC.